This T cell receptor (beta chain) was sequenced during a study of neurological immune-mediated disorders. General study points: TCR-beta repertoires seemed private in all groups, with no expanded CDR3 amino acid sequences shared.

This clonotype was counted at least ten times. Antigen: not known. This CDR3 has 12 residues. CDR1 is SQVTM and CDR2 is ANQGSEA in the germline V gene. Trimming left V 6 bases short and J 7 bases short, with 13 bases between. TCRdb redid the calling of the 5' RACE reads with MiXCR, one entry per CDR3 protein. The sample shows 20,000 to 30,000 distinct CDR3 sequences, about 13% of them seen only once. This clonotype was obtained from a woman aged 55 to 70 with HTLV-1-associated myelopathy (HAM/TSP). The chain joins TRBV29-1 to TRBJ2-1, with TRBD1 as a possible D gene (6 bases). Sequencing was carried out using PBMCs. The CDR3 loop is CSVDRQANEQFF. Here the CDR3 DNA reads TGCAGCGTAGATAGACAGGCGAATGAGCAGTTCTTC.